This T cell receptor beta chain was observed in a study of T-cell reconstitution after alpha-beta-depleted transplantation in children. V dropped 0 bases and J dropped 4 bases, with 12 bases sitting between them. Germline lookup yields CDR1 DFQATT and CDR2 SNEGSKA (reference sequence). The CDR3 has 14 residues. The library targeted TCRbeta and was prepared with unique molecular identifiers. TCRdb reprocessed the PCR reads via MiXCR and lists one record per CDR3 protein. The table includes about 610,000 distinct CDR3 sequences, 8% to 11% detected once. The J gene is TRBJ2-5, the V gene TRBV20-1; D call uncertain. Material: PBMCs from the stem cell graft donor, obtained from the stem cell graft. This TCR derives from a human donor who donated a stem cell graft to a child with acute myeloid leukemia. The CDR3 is CSARDARSGETQYF. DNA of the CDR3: TGCAGTGCTAGAGATGCTAGGTCGGGAGAGACCCAGTACTTC.